The 32 T cell receptor beta chains below all came from one sample that was sequenced in a study of blood T cell repertoires in COVID-19. Data came from immunoSEQ multiplex PCR; TCRdb stores just in-frame clones and leaves some out. The sample has 100,000 to 150,000 clones, roughly 80% seen once. The specimen sequenced was peripheral blood. The receptors shown here come from a man at least 80 years old with COVID-19, enrolled during active disease.

This chain uses TRBV5-1 with TRBJ2-1; 9 nucleotides line up with TRBD2. With 1 base clipped from V and 6 bases from J, the junction kept 8 bases outside the gene matches. Germline values: CDR1 SGHRS, CDR2 YFSETQ. The CDR3 extends over 16 amino acids. CDR3 nucleotide sequence: TGCGCCAGCAGCTTGATAGCGGGAGCCCGAGGCAATGAGCAGTTCTTC. Translation: CASSLIAGARGNEQFF.

In its sample, this clone was seen once. The CDR3 protein is CASSHSTQLGYTF. The CDR3 DNA follows: TGCGCCAGCAGCCATAGCACTCAGCTGGGCTACACCTTC. The V and J genes are TRBV4-3 and TRBJ1-2; no firm D call. Germline CDR1 and CDR2: LGHNA and YSLEER. The CDR3 loop spans 13 amino acids. V was cut by 3 bases and J by 8 bases, with 13 bases left in between.

The V and J genes are TRBV10-2 and TRBJ1-2, with 8 bases aligning to TRBD1. Germline CDR1 reads WSHSY; CDR2 reads SAAADI. V lost 8 bases, J lost 6 bases, and 8 bases stayed unmatched. This CDR3 is 13 amino acids long. In DNA form, the CDR3 reads TGCGCCAGCCGGTATACAGGGGGAGATGGCTACACCTTC. This sequence encodes CASRYTGGDGYTF.

The chain recombines TRBV6-5 with TRBJ1-4; 8 nucleotides line up with TRBD1. The germline V gene encodes CDR1 MNHEY and CDR2 SVGAGI. CDR3 length: 14 amino acids. V dropped 6 bases and J dropped 11; count of bases not matched to a gene: 11. The CDR3 here is CASRPGTGNQKLFF. DNA of the CDR3: TGTGCCAGCAGACCCGGGACAGGTAACCAGAAACTGTTTTTT.

The rearrangement uses TRBV7-2 and TRBJ2-5, with 9 bases that match TRBD1. The J segment lost 6 bases and the V segment lost 6 bases, leaving 8 bases of the junction unmatched. The CDR3 covers 14 residues. Germline loops: CDR1 SGHTA, CDR2 FQGNSA. CDR3 loop: CASSPPGTGKTQYF. Written as DNA, the CDR3 is TGTGCCAGCAGTCCCCCCGGGACAGGGAAGACCCAGTACTTC.

The chain carries TRBV6-5 and TRBJ1-6; possibly TRBD1 for D (5 bases). CDR1 and CDR2 from the germline V gene are MNHEY and SVGAGI. The CDR3 length is 15 residues. Trimming took off 5 bases at V and 7 bases at J, with 15 bases between the two ends. The CDR3 bases are TGTGCCAGCAGTCGACAGCCATCCTCCAATTCACCCCTCCACTTT. This translates into CASSRQPSSNSPLHF.

The rearrangement joins TRBV18 to TRBJ2-2; the match to TRBD1 covers 9 bases. Germline loops: CDR1 KGHSH, CDR2 LQKENI. CDR3 length: 16 residues. V lost 2 bases and J lost 3; bases outside the gene matches: 4. The CDR3 protein is CASSPLRTGDTGELFF. In DNA form, the CDR3 reads TGTGCCAGCTCACCATTACGGACAGGGGACACCGGGGAGCTGTTTTTT.

This chain links TRBV5-1 with TRBJ2-1; D might be TRBD2 (5 bases). V gave up 0 bases and J gave up 7 bases, with 8 bases separating them. CDR3 length equals 13 residues. Germline CDR1 SGHRS, CDR2 YFSETQ. CDR3 coding DNA: TGCGCCAGCAGCTTGGGCTCGGGGAATGAGCAGTTCTTC. This translates into CASSLGSGNEQFF.

J is TRBJ2-5 and V is TRBV7-2, with TRBD2 identical over 7 bases. After removal of 0 bases from V and 5 bases from J, the junction contained 3 bases not matched to a gene. Germline CDR1 and CDR2: SGHTA and FQGNSA. This CDR3 has 14 amino acids. The CDR3 is CASSLAGLVETQYF. The CDR3 coding sequence is TGTGCCAGCAGCTTAGCCGGACTAGTGGAGACCCAGTACTTC.

This clone was seen only once. The chain is built from TRBV5-1 and TRBJ2-1, with 14 bases aligning to TRBD2. CDR1 and CDR2 from the germline V gene are SGHRS and YFSETQ. V shed 1 base and J 10 bases; nucleotides not matched to a gene: 13. The CDR3 is 18 residues long. CDR3 coding DNA: TGCGCCAGCAGCTTGACGACTAGCGGGAGGGCTAGGGGGTACGAGCAGTTCTTC. This sequence encodes CASSLTTSGRARGYEQFF.

This rearrangement joins TRBV20-1 to TRBJ2-7; no definite D call. Germline loops: CDR1 DFQATT, CDR2 SNEGSKA (reference sequence). The CDR3 runs 11 residues. Trimming pared 3 bases from V and 9 bases from J, leaving 12 bases between. The CDR3 coding sequence is TGCAGTGCTAGTGAGAGGCCCGGGCAGTACTTC. This codes for CSASERPGQYF.

This clone was seen only a few times. The chain links TRBV18 to TRBJ1-2; TRBD1 matches at 7 bases. Germline CDR1 is KGHSH and CDR2 is LQKENI. This CDR3 is 14 amino acids long. Trimming cost V 3 bases and J 4 bases; bases outside gene matches: 5. The CDR3 reads CASSPLGQLYGYTF. CDR3 nucleotides: TGTGCCAGCTCACCTTTGGGACAGCTCTATGGCTACACCTTC.

This chain links TRBV30 with TRBJ2-3; D perhaps matches TRBD2 (6 bases). The CDR3 length is 14 residues. Germline V gene lookup returns CDR1 GTSNPN and CDR2 SVGIG (reference sequence). V shed 3 bases and J shed 1 base, with 11 bases lying between them. The CDR3 loop reads CAWSGGLRTDTQYF. The CDR3 DNA follows: TGTGCCTGGAGCGGAGGGTTACGCACAGATACGCAGTATTTT.

The table lists this clone with many counts. This sequence joins TRBV6-2 or TRBV6-3 and TRBJ2-7; 7 bases map to TRBD2. Trimming cost V 0 bases and J 5 bases; bases outside gene matches: 4. The germline V gene encodes CDR1 MNHEY and CDR2 SVGEGT. The CDR3 sequence is 14 residues long. The CDR3 here is CASSYSSGAHEQYF. The CDR3, as DNA: TGTGCCAGCAGTTACTCGAGCGGGGCACACGAGCAGTACTTC.

The chain employs TRBV18 and TRBJ2-7, with D perhaps TRBD1 (6 bases). Looked up from germline, CDR1 is KGHSH and CDR2 is LQKENI. This CDR3 spans 14 amino acids. With 4 bases removed from V and 2 bases from J, the gap between germline ends came to 12 bases. The CDR3 is CASSLRDTPYEQYF. CDR3 coding DNA: TGTGCCAGCTCACTTAGGGACACACCCTACGAGCAGTACTTC.

The chain recombines TRBV9 with TRBJ1-1, with D unclear. Trimming shortened V by 7 bases and J by 1 base, and 11 bases separated the two germline ends. Germline V gives CDR1 SGDLS, CDR2 YYNGEE. This CDR3 has 13 residues. The CDR3 DNA follows: TGTGCCAGCTCTCGCACGGGGAACACTGAAGCTTTCTTT. It is translated as CASSRTGNTEAFF.

The rearrangement joins TRBV10-2 to TRBJ2-7; perhaps TRBD2 as D (6 bases). The CDR3 has 14 amino acids. In germline, CDR1 is WSHSY, CDR2 SAAADI. The ends were cut back, 3 bases at V and 3 bases at J, with 12 bases in the middle. The CDR3 loop reads CASSDEGAGYEQYF. The CDR3 coding sequence is TGCGCCAGCAGTGACGAGGGAGCGGGCTACGAGCAGTACTTC.

The chain uses TRBV6-5 and TRBJ1-5; D gene ambiguous. V was trimmed by 6 bases and J by 3 bases, leaving 15 bases between them. CDR1 and CDR2 from the germline V gene are MNHEY and SVGAGI. The CDR3 spans 15 residues. The CDR3 here is CASSFPGRYNQPQHF. CDR3 sequence (DNA): TGTGCCAGCAGCTTCCCCGGGAGGTACAATCAGCCCCAGCATTTT.

The chain links TRBV4-2 to TRBJ1-5; perhaps TRBD1 as D (6 bases). This CDR3 spans 15 amino acids. Germline V gene sequence: CDR1 LGHNA, CDR2 YNFKEQ. Trimming took 4 bases from V and 3 from J, leaving 13 bases between them. The CDR3 loop reads CASSPDGQFNQPQHF. The CDR3 DNA reads TGTGCCAGCAGCCCCGACGGACAGTTCAATCAGCCCCAGCATTTT.

The chain joins TRBV10-3 to TRBJ2-3, with D possibly TRBD2 on 6 matching bases. CDR3 length: 17 residues. Germline assignment: CDR1 ENHRY and CDR2 SYGVKD. V lost 0 bases, J lost 0 bases, and 13 bases lay in between. The CDR3 loop reads CAISESTSGGSTDTQYF. The CDR3 DNA follows: TGTGCCATCAGTGAGTCGACCAGCGGAGGGAGCACAGATACGCAGTATTTT.

The gene calls are TRBV5-4 and TRBJ2-5; D is perhaps TRBD2 (7 bases). V gave up 0 bases and J gave up 4 bases, with 13 bases separating them. Germline-derived CDR1 and CDR2 are SGHNT and YYREEE (reference sequence). This CDR3 has 15 amino acids. The CDR3 here is CASSLEWGGGETQYF. CDR3 in DNA: TGTGCCAGCAGCTTGGAGTGGGGAGGGGGAGAGACCCAGTACTTC. Combining the CDR3 with reference TRBV5-4 and TRBJ2-5 gives the whole variable domain ETGVTQSPTHLIKTRGQQVTLRCSSQSGHNTVSWYQQALGQGPQFIFQYYREEENGRGNFPPRFSGLQFPNYSSELNVNALELDDSALYLCASSLEWGGGETQYFGPGTRLLVL.

The V gene is TRBV10-3, the J gene TRBJ1-1, with TRBD1 identical over 8 bases. Germline V gene sequence: CDR1 ENHRY, CDR2 SYGVKD. With V trimmed by 3 bases and J by 5 bases, 5 bases remained unmatched. The CDR3 sequence is 14 residues long. The CDR3 DNA reads TGTGCCATCAGTGATCCCGACAGGGGAACTGAAGCTTTCTTT. Its translation is CAISDPDRGTEAFF.

The V gene is TRBV7-2, the J gene TRBJ2-3, with 10 bases identical to TRBD1. The CDR3 consists of 15 residues. Losses at the gene ends were 10 bases for V and 4 bases for J; bases not matched to a gene: 11. CDR1 and CDR2 (germline): SGHTA, FQGNSA. CDR3 sequence (DNA): TGTGCCACCAAAGGGACAGGGGAACCGGCAGATACGCAGTATTTT. This encodes CATKGTGEPADTQYF.

This clone was counted many times. The rearrangement links TRBV29-1 to TRBJ2-7; 12 bases fit TRBD1. With 3 bases clipped from V and 3 bases from J, the junction kept 3 bases outside the gene matches. Looked up from germline, CDR1 is SQVTM and CDR2 is ANQGSEA. The CDR3 extends over 14 amino acids. CDR3 region: CSVDGTGGFYEQYF. The CDR3, as DNA: TGCAGCGTTGATGGGACAGGGGGCTTCTACGAGCAGTACTTC.

The rearrangement joins TRBV19 to TRBJ2-3; TRBD1 agrees at 7 bases. V lost 4 bases, J lost 2 bases, and 6 bases stayed unmatched. Germline V CDR1 and CDR2: LNHDA, SQIVND (reference sequence). This CDR3 comprises 15 residues. CDR3 residues: CASSSQGGSTDTQYF. Written as DNA, the CDR3 is TGTGCCAGTAGTAGCCAAGGGGGCTCCACAGATACGCAGTATTTT.

The gene calls are TRBV29-1 and TRBJ2-5, with 8 bases identical to TRBD2. Per germline, CDR1 SQVTM and CDR2 ANQGSEA. The CDR3 is 16 residues long. V was clipped by 0 bases and J by 5 bases; unmatched bases: 11. CDR3 region: CSVEDPAGEGLETQYF. The CDR3 DNA is TGCAGCGTTGAAGACCCAGCGGGAGAAGGATTGGAGACCCAGTACTTC. The full variable domain, rest sourced from reference TRBV29-1 and TRBJ2-5, is SAVISQKPSRDICQRGTSLTIQCQVDSQVTMMFWYRQQPGQSLTLIATANQGSEATYESGFVIDKFPISRPNLTFSTLTVSNMSPEDSSIYLCSVEDPAGEGLETQYFGPGTRLLVL.

The gene calls are TRBV27 and TRBJ1-4, with TRBD1 as a possible D gene (6 bases). The V end was cut by 2 bases, the J end by 7 bases, with 11 bases between. Germline CDR1 reads MNHEY; CDR2 reads SMNVEV (reference sequence). The CDR3 contains 14 residues. CDR3 region: CASSLQGGGEKLFF. CDR3 sequence (DNA): TGTGCCAGCAGTTTACAGGGAGGGGGTGAAAAACTGTTTTTT.

This clone was seen a few times. V usage is TRBV28 and J usage is TRBJ2-7; 10 positions match TRBD2. The ends lost 8 bases at V and 0 bases at J; junction bases unmatched: 10. The CDR3 spans 16 residues. In germline, CDR1 is MDHEN, CDR2 SYDVKM. CDR3 in amino acids: CASRKREGTPSYEQYF. For the CDR3, the DNA is TGTGCCAGCCGGAAGCGGGAGGGAACCCCCTCCTACGAGCAGTACTTC.

This chain joins TRBV7-2 and TRBJ2-7, with a possible D match to TRBD2 (6 bases). V was cut by 1 base and J by 2 bases, with 9 bases left in between. Looked up from germline, CDR1 is SGHTA and CDR2 is FQGNSA. The CDR3 totals 14 residues. The CDR3 loop reads CASSLVAGPYEQYF. The CDR3 DNA reads TGTGCCAGCAGCTTAGTGGCGGGGCCCTACGAGCAGTACTTC.

The DNA of the CDR3 is TGTGCCAGCAGGAGGGCTGAAGCTTTCTTT. It translates to CASRRAEAFF. The rearrangement joins TRBV6-5 to TRBJ1-1; D gene unclear. The CDR3 has 10 residues. V was trimmed by 6 bases and J by 6 bases, leaving 5 bases between them. CDR1 and CDR2 (germline): MNHEY, SVGAGI.

The chain carries TRBV28 and TRBJ2-2; perhaps TRBD1 as D (5 bases). The CDR3 has 13 residues. Germline V gene sequence: CDR1 MDHEN, CDR2 SYDVKM. Trimming took off 3 bases at V and 6 bases at J, with 8 bases between the two ends. The CDR3 protein is CASSFRGSGELFF. DNA of the CDR3: TGTGCCAGCAGTTTTAGGGGTTCCGGGGAGCTGTTTTTT.

The chain carries TRBV28 and TRBJ1-2; D possibly corresponds to TRBD1 (5 bases). With 1 base removed from V and 7 bases from J, the gap between germline ends came to 13 bases. Germline assignment: CDR1 MDHEN and CDR2 SYDVKM. The CDR3 contains 14 residues. This CDR3 is CASSLFRGTGGYTF. The DNA of the CDR3 is TGTGCCAGCAGTTTATTCCGGGGGACGGGTGGCTACACCTTC.